These 31 T cell receptor beta chains came from one sample sequenced in a study of blood T cells in healthy people across ages. Using a J-beta primer mix together with a sample-barcoded 5' primer, a second PCR was run for roughly 6 to 12 cycles. TCRdb fed the 5' RACE reads into MiXCR, producing one record per CDR3 protein. The sample includes about 1,400,000 distinct CDR3 sequences, about 40% of them seen just once. The sequencing input was blood. These receptor sequences come from a woman younger than 35 in good health.

This rearrangement joins TRBV20-1 to TRBJ2-3, with TRBD1 matching over 8 bases. This CDR3 contains 14 residues. Per the germline V gene, CDR1 is DFQATT and CDR2 is SNEGSKA (reference sequence). The J segment lost 5 bases and the V segment lost 3 bases, leaving 7 bases of the junction unmatched. CDR3 loop: CSASPGTGGDTQYF. DNA for the CDR3: TGCAGTGCTAGCCCCGGGACAGGAGGAGATACGCAGTATTTT.

This chain joins TRBV12-3 or TRBV12-4 and TRBJ1-1; 7 nucleotides match TRBD1. This CDR3 contains 14 residues. After removal of 5 bases from V and 4 bases from J, the junction contained 7 bases not matched to a gene. CDR3 protein: CASSLQGRGTEAFF. CDR3 coding DNA: TGTGCCAGCAGTCTACAGGGGAGAGGCACTGAAGCTTTCTTT.

This clonotype was found a few times. The chain is built from TRBV5-1 and TRBJ2-5; no firm D call. Germline CDR1 SGHRS, CDR2 YFSETQ. V was clipped by 2 bases and J by 5 bases, with 16 bases between them. CDR3 length: 15 residues. DNA of the CDR3: TGCGCCAGCAGCTTCATCTCGACCCGGCCCGAGACCCAGTACTTC. It encodes CASSFISTRPETQYF.

This clonotype was counted a single time. Here the CDR3 reads CSASPITDTKNTEAFF. CDR3 in DNA: TGCAGTGCTAGCCCAATCACTGACACCAAGAACACTGAAGCTTTCTTT. The chain employs TRBV20-1 and TRBJ1-1; D remains unclear. V was pared by 3 bases and J by 1 base, with 18 bases between. From germline, CDR1 is DFQATT and CDR2 SNEGSKA (reference sequence). The CDR3 totals 16 residues.

The chain couples TRBV6-2 or TRBV6-3 to TRBJ2-7; TRBD1 agrees at 7 bases. The CDR3 totals 13 residues. The J segment lost 2 bases and the V segment lost 8 bases, leaving 6 bases of the junction unmatched. Looked up from germline, CDR1 is MNHEY and CDR2 is SVGEGT. In DNA form, the CDR3 reads TGTGCCAGCGGGACAGCCTTTCCCTACGAGCAGTACTTC. It translates to CASGTAFPYEQYF.

Concerning this clonotype: A much larger clone sits a single nucleotide away, making a read error possible. V usage is TRBV20-1 and J usage is TRBJ1-2, with unresolved D. The CDR3 consists of 13 residues. CDR1 DFQATT and CDR2 SNEGSKA come from the germline V gene (reference sequence). V was shortened by 0 bases and J by 6 bases, with 11 bases between the two germline ends. The CDR3 protein is CSAREQVGDGYTF. CDR3 in DNA: TGCAGTGCTAGAGAGCAGGTTGGAGATGGCTACACCTTC.

This clonotype has just a few counts. V usage is TRBV20-1 and J usage is TRBJ2-7, with 7 bases lining up with TRBD1. CDR3 size: 16 residues. V was pared by 5 bases and J by 4 bases, with 17 bases of the junction left unmatched. Germline loops: CDR1 DFQATT, CDR2 SNEGSKA (reference sequence). This CDR3 reads CSALTNTGDLQYEQYF. CDR3 coding DNA: TGCAGTGCTCTAACAAACACAGGGGACCTCCAGTACGAGCAGTACTTC.

The chain carries TRBV29-1 and TRBJ2-3, with D perhaps matching TRBD2 (6 bases). The ends were cut back, 8 bases at V and 0 bases at J, with 18 bases in the middle. The CDR3 totals 15 residues. Germline V lookup: CDR1 SQVTM, CDR2 ANQGSEA. The CDR3 coding sequence is TGCAGCTCCCGAATGGGGGGACTGAGCACAGATACGCAGTATTTT. It codes for CSSRMGGLSTDTQYF.

This clonotype was counted a few times. CDR3 region: CASSYRDGTYEQYF. The CDR3 coding sequence is TGTGCCAGCAGTTACCGGGACGGCACCTACGAGCAGTACTTC. The rearrangement uses TRBV6-5 and TRBJ2-7, with D perhaps TRBD1 or TRBD2 (5 bases each). Looked up from germline, CDR1 is MNHEY and CDR2 is SVGAGI. V lost 2 bases and J 2 bases, leaving 10 bases between the germline ends. The CDR3 is 14 amino acids.

In this sample, this clonotype turned up a few times. The J gene is TRBJ1-4, the V gene TRBV29-1, with D possibly being TRBD1 (5 bases). The CDR3 is made up of 14 amino acids. Germline CDR1 and CDR2: SQVTM and ANQGSEA. The ends were cut back, 5 bases at V and 0 bases at J, with 10 bases in the middle. In DNA form, the CDR3 reads TGCAGCGTTATCTGGGGGTCAACTAATGAAAAACTGTTTTTT. Residues: CSVIWGSTNEKLFF. The whole variable domain, remainder taken from reference TRBV29-1 and TRBJ1-4, is SAVISQKPSRDICQRGTSLTIQCQVDSQVTMMFWYRQQPGQSLTLIATANQGSEATYESGFVIDKFPISRPNLTFSTLTVSNMSPEDSSIYLCSVIWGSTNEKLFFGSGTQLSVL.

The chain carries TRBV9 and TRBJ2-1; TRBD2 aligns across 10 bases. The CDR3 extends over 15 amino acids. The V gene end was trimmed by 6 bases and the J gene end by 3 bases; junction bases not matched to a gene: 6. From germline, CDR1 is SGDLS and CDR2 YYNGEE. In DNA form, the CDR3 reads TGTGCCAGCAACCCAGCGGGAGGGTACTACAATGAGCAGTTCTTC. It codes for CASNPAGGYYNEQFF.

This clonotype was observed a handful of times. The rearrangement uses TRBV20-1 and TRBJ2-3; 9 bases line up with TRBD2. CDR3 length equals 16 residues. V lost 2 bases, J lost 0 bases, and 6 bases stayed unmatched. Germline CDR1 is DFQATT and CDR2 is SNEGSKA (reference sequence). The CDR3 loop is CSARSGLARSTDTQYF. The CDR3 coding sequence is TGCAGTGCTAGATCCGGACTAGCGAGAAGCACAGATACGCAGTATTTT.

This clonotype was seen only a few times. V and J are TRBV4-2 and TRBJ1-2, with no clear D. Germline V gene lookup returns CDR1 LGHNA and CDR2 YNFKEQ. The CDR3 covers 18 residues. Trimming removed 0 bases at V and 2 bases at J, with 19 bases between. The CDR3 protein is CASSQDLNPLTDNYGYTF. Here the CDR3 DNA reads TGTGCCAGCAGCCAAGATCTAAATCCTTTAACAGACAACTATGGCTACACCTTC.

This clonotype has only a few counts. V gene TRBV20-1 combines with J gene TRBJ2-3; perhaps D is TRBD1 or TRBD2 (5 bases each). The CDR3 covers 15 residues. Germline loops: CDR1 DFQATT, CDR2 SNEGSKA (reference sequence). V dropped 3 bases and J dropped 4 bases, with 17 bases sitting between them. As DNA, the CDR3 is TGCAGTGCTAGCCGGCCCGGGACCGCTTCAGATACGCAGTATTTT. It is translated as CSASRPGTASDTQYF.

This clonotype appeared a few times. The chain is built from TRBV20-1 and TRBJ2-3; D is possibly TRBD1 or TRBD2 (5 bases each). Germline lookup yields CDR1 DFQATT and CDR2 SNEGSKA (reference sequence). This CDR3 has 16 amino acids. The germline V and J ends were trimmed by 2 bases and 2 bases, with 17 bases remaining between them. CDR3 sequence (DNA): TGCAGTGCTAGATTTCAGGGAGAGGCTATCACAGATACGCAGTATTTT. Amino acid sequence: CSARFQGEAITDTQYF.

The chain couples TRBV6-5 to TRBJ2-4; D is unresolved. The V and J ends lost 0 bases and 13 bases respectively, with 13 bases between them. Germline V gene data show CDR1 as MNHEY and CDR2 as SVGAGI. The CDR3 contains 13 residues. The CDR3 protein is CASSYSQFYGQYF. The CDR3 coding sequence is TGTGCCAGCAGTTACTCACAGTTCTACGGGCAGTACTTC.

This chain uses TRBV7-9 with TRBJ2-3; unclear D gene. V was pared by 4 bases and J by 1 base, with 15 bases between. The CDR3 length is 16 residues. Germline assignment: CDR1 SEHNR and CDR2 FQNEAQ (reference sequence). CDR3 in DNA: TGTGCCAGCAGCTCCCCCCCGGGCAGAGGCACAGATACGCAGTATTTT. Amino acids: CASSSPPGRGTDTQYF.

This clonotype appeared a few times. The chain carries TRBV2 and TRBJ2-3; 11 nucleotides agree with TRBD2. V shed 7 bases, J shed 3 bases, and the junction held 3 bases outside the gene matches. The CDR3 is 14 amino acids. Looked up from germline, CDR1 is SNHLY and CDR2 is FYNNEI. The CDR3 sequence is CASTRLAGTDTQYF. In nucleotides, the CDR3 is TGTGCCAGCACCAGACTAGCGGGAACAGATACGCAGTATTTT.

The chain joins TRBV5-1 to TRBJ2-7, with D possibly TRBD2 on 5 matching bases. In germline, CDR1 is SGHRS, CDR2 YFSETQ. The CDR3 is 19 amino acids. Trimming took off 2 bases at V and 2 bases at J, with 26 bases between the two ends. CDR3 loop: CASSFQGSPAETNPYEQYF. The CDR3 coding sequence is TGCGCCAGCAGCTTTCAAGGGTCCCCCGCAGAGACTAATCCCTACGAGCAGTACTTC.

Worth noting for this clonotype: A read error may be the cause here, since a much bigger clone is one base away. The chain is built from TRBV4-1 and TRBJ2-4, with a weak D call TRBD1 (6 bases). Matching the DNA end better, TRBJ2-7 makes the J call doubtful. The germline gives CDR1 MGHRA, CDR2 YSYEKL. The CDR3 loop spans 15 amino acids. The CDR3 sequence is CASSRDRTGIYEQYF. For the CDR3, the DNA is TGCGCCAGCAGCCGAGATCGAACAGGGATCTACGAGCAGTACTTC.

The genes are TRBV5-1 and TRBJ2-2; 13 bases line up with TRBD2. The CDR3 has 16 amino acids. Trimming removed 3 bases from V and 4 bases from J; junction bases left unmatched: 3. Germline V gene sequence: CDR1 SGHRS, CDR2 YFSETQ. CDR3 in DNA: TGCGCCAGCAGCTCCTGGACTAGCGGGGGCACCGGGGAGCTGTTTTTT. Protein product: CASSSWTSGGTGELFF.

The genes are TRBV7-9 and TRBJ2-3; 12 bases align to TRBD2. Germline CDR1 and CDR2: SEHNR and FQNEAQ (reference sequence). There are 17 residues in the CDR3. J was trimmed by 8 bases and V by 2 bases; bases with no gene match: 11. For the CDR3, the DNA is TGTGCCAGCAGCTTACTAGCGGGAGGGTACATAAAACCTACGCAGTATTTT. Encoded protein: CASSLLAGGYIKPTQYF.

This chain links TRBV30 with TRBJ1-1; D is perhaps TRBD1 (6 bases). This CDR3 region has 14 residues. Germline CDR1 GTSNPN, CDR2 SVGIG (reference sequence). V was pared by 4 bases and J by 1 base, with 13 bases between. The CDR3 is CAWTLTGQNTEAFF. In DNA, the CDR3 is TGTGCCTGGACCTTGACAGGCCAGAACACTGAAGCTTTCTTT.

V usage is TRBV20-1 and J usage is TRBJ2-5, with TRBD2 identical over 9 bases. CDR1 is DFQATT, CDR2 SNEGSKA, per germline (reference sequence). V lost 6 bases, J lost 11 bases, and 13 bases stayed unmatched. The CDR3 covers 13 residues. The CDR3 DNA is TGCAGTGCGGGAAGCGGGAGGTGGAATGAGCAGTACTTC. It translates to CSAGSGRWNEQYF.

V is TRBV20-1 and J is TRBJ2-4, with 7 bases aligning to TRBD1. The DNA end is a closer match to TRBJ2-7, so the J assignment may be wrong. Germline CDR1 reads DFQATT; CDR2 reads SNEGSKA (reference sequence). This CDR3 has 13 amino acids. CDR3 in amino acids: CSASDRYSYEQYF. In nucleotides, the CDR3 is TGCAGTGCTTCGGACAGGTACTCCTACGAGCAGTACTTC.

This clonotype has just a few counts. J is TRBJ2-7 and V is TRBV6-5; TRBD2 is a possible D gene (5 bases). Between the trimmed V and J ends, which lost 6 bases and 5 bases, there was a span of 14 bases. The CDR3 is made up of 13 amino acids. The germline V gene has CDR1 MNHEY and CDR2 SVGAGI. CDR3 sequence reads: CASSLRGLDEQYF. For the CDR3, the DNA is TGTGCCAGCAGCCTCCGAGGACTTGACGAGCAGTACTTC.

Points on this clonotype: A single base separates this from a much larger clone, so it may be a read error. J is TRBJ2-5 and V is TRBV29-1; the D call may be TRBD1 or TRBD2 (6 bases each). The closer fit of TRBJ2-1 to the DNA end suggests the J call may be wrong. CDR1 SQVTM and CDR2 ANQGSEA come from the germline V gene. The CDR3 runs to 15 residues. The CDR3 DNA sequence: TGCAGCGTTGCCCGGGCCGGGGGCTTCCAAGAGACCCAGTTCTTC. It yields the protein CSVARAGGFQETQFF.

This chain joins TRBV27 and TRBJ1-4; D not resolved. The germline CDR1 and CDR2 sequences are MNHEY and SMNVEV (reference sequence). Trimming removed 7 bases at V and 1 base at J, with 7 bases between. CDR3 length: 13 amino acids. The chain's CDR3 is CASTGKTNEKLFF. DNA of the CDR3: TGTGCCAGCACTGGTAAAACTAATGAAAAACTGTTTTTT.

V is TRBV30 and J is TRBJ2-7, with TRBD2 matching 12 bases. V dropped 1 base and J dropped 0; count of bases not matched to a gene: 4. Looked up from germline, CDR1 is GTSNPN and CDR2 is SVGIG (reference sequence). The length of the CDR3 is 16 residues. The chain's CDR3 is CAWSELAGGTSYEQYF. CDR3 nucleotides: TGTGCCTGGAGTGAACTAGCGGGGGGAACCTCCTACGAGCAGTACTTC.

In its sample, this clonotype was seen a few times. The chain carries TRBV21-1 and TRBJ2-4. TRBV21-1 corresponds to a pseudogene. The CDR3 is 16 amino acids. The CDR3 nucleotides read TGTGCCAGCAGCAAAACCAGACCTTGGGCCAAAAACATTCAGTACTTC. Its translation: CASSKTRPWAKNIQYF.

As regards this clonotype: A clone one base away is much larger, so this may be a read error. CDR3 DNA sequence: TGTGCCATCAGTGAGTCCATGGATTTCTGTGGCTACACCTTC. Protein product: CAISESMDFCGYTF. This rearrangement joins TRBV10-3 to TRBJ1-2; D is unresolved. The CDR3 length is 14 residues. V dropped 0 bases and J dropped 7 bases, with 12 bases sitting between them. CDR1 ENHRY and CDR2 SYGVKD come from the germline V gene.